The 7 T cell receptor beta chains below all came from one sample that was sequenced in a study of blood T cell repertoires in COVID-19. Profiled with immunoSEQ multiplex PCR; TCRdb holds only in-frame clones, not every one. The profile covers more than 350,000 clones, with 85% to 90% appearing a single time and approximately 1% taken by the ten largest. Sample: PBMCs or T cells enriched from blood (not recorded which). The receptors were sampled from a man between 18 and 29 years old who had recovered from COVID-19.

This clone showed up just once. This sequence joins TRBV7-2 and TRBJ2-7; 8 bases are shared with TRBD2. CDR1 is SGHTA and CDR2 is FQGNSA in the germline V gene. The CDR3 is 13 residues long. V trimming: 4 bases; J trimming: 6 bases; junction bases outside the gene matches: 5. CDR3 loop: CASSSRLAPEQYF. In DNA, the CDR3 is TGTGCCAGCAGCTCCCGACTAGCGCCCGAGCAGTACTTC.

The chain couples TRBV18 to TRBJ1-2; D perhaps matches TRBD1 (5 bases). The length of the CDR3 is 15 residues. Germline-derived CDR1 and CDR2 are KGHSH and LQKENI. The germline V and J ends were trimmed by 4 bases and 7 bases, with 19 bases remaining between them. The CDR3 DNA reads as TGTGCCAGCTCACTGGACACTCGACCAACTATTGGCTACACCTTC. Residues: CASSLDTRPTIGYTF.

The chain combines TRBV2 with TRBJ1-2; 7 bases match TRBD1. From germline, CDR1 is SNHLY and CDR2 FYNNEI. J lost 1 base, V lost 2 bases, and 4 bases had no gene match. The CDR3 has 15 amino acids. The CDR3 nucleotides are TGTGCCAGCAGTGAATGGACAGGACTTAACTATGGCTACACCTTC. This translates into CASSEWTGLNYGYTF. The complete variable domain, with remaining parts taken from reference TRBV2 and TRBJ1-2, reads EPEVTQTPSHQVTQMGQEVILRCVPISNHLYFYWYRQILGQKVEFLVSFYNNEISEKSEIFDDQFSVERPDGSNFTLKIRSTKLEDSAMYFCASSEWTGLNYGYTFGSGTRLTVV.

The chain recombines TRBV3-1 (or the pseudogene TRBV3-2) with TRBJ1-1; D gene uncertain. V was shortened by 1 base and J by 2 bases, with 5 bases between the two germline ends. This CDR3 region has 13 residues. CDR1 is LGHDT, CDR2 YNNKEL, per germline (reference sequence). The CDR3 DNA is TGTGCCAGCAGCCAAGTACATAACACTGAAGCTTTCTTT. It codes for CASSQVHNTEAFF.

This clone has only one observation. V usage is TRBV5-1 and J usage is TRBJ1-1; TRBD1 aligns across 8 bases. J gave up 1 base and V 4 bases, and 12 bases lay outside the gene matches. The germline V gene encodes CDR1 SGHRS and CDR2 YFSETQ. CDR3 length equals 17 residues. CDR3 coding DNA: TGCGCCAGCAGCCACCCCGAGACAGGGGAAGGGAACACTGAAGCTTTCTTT. Protein product: CASSHPETGEGNTEAFF.

V usage is TRBV14 and J usage is TRBJ1-3; D remains unclear. V shed 8 bases and J shed 4 bases, with 12 bases lying between them. The CDR3 has 13 residues. Germline CDR1 reads SGHDN; CDR2 reads FVKESK. The CDR3 here is CASSLNWGNTIYF. DNA of the CDR3: TGTGCCAGCTCACTAAACTGGGGAAACACCATATATTTT.

The chain carries TRBV27 and TRBJ1-5; maybe TRBD1 (6 bases). V lost 2 bases to trimming and J lost 2 bases, with 10 bases between them. In germline, CDR1 is MNHEY, CDR2 SMNVEV (reference sequence). The CDR3 covers 15 residues. This chain's CDR3 is CASSLSGQRNQPQHF. CDR3 coding DNA: TGTGCCAGCAGTTTAAGTGGACAGCGCAATCAGCCCCAGCATTTT.